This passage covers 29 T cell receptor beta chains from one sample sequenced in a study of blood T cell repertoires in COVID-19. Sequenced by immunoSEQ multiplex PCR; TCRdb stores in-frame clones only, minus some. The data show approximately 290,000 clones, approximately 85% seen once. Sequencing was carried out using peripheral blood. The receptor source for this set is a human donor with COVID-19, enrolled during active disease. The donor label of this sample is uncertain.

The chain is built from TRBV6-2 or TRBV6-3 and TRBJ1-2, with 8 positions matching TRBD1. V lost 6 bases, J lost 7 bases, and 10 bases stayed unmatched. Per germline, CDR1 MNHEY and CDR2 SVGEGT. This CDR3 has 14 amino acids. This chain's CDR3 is CASSQPDRVGGYTF. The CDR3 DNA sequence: TGTGCCAGCAGCCAACCGGACAGGGTCGGTGGCTACACCTTC.

CDR3 DNA: TGTGCCAGCAGCCAAGCCCTCGGGACAGGGTGGAATGAAGCTTTCTTT. Translated, it gives CASSQALGTGWNEAFF. This chain joins TRBV3-1 (or the pseudogene TRBV3-2) and TRBJ1-1; 9 bases agree with TRBD1. This CDR3 has 16 amino acids. V dropped 1 base and J dropped 7; count of bases not matched to a gene: 10. CDR1 LGHDT and CDR2 YNNKEL come from the germline V gene (reference sequence).

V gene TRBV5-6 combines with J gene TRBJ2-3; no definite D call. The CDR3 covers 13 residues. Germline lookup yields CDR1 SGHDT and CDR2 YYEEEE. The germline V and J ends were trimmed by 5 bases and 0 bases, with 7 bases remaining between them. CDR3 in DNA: TGTGCCAGCAGACTCACTAGCACAGATACGCAGTATTTT. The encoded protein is CASRLTSTDTQYF.

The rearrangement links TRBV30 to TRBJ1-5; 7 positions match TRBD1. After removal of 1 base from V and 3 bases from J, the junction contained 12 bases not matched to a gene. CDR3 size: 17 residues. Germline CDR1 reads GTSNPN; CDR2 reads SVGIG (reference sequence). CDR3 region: CAWSGRQGMKSNQPQHF. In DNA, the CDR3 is TGTGCCTGGAGTGGAAGACAGGGTATGAAATCCAATCAGCCCCAGCATTTT.

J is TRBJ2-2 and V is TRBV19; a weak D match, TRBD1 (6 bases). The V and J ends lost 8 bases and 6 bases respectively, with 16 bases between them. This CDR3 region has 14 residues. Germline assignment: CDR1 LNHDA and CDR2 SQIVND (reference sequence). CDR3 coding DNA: TGTGCCAGTCGGGTACAGGGCAGCGCCGGGGAGCTGTTTTTT. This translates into CASRVQGSAGELFF.

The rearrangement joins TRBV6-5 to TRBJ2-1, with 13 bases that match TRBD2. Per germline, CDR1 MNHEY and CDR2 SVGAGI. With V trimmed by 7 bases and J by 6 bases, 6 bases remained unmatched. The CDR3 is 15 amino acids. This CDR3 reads CASTLTSGRANEQFF. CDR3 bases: TGTGCCAGCACTCTTACTAGCGGGAGGGCCAATGAGCAGTTCTTC.

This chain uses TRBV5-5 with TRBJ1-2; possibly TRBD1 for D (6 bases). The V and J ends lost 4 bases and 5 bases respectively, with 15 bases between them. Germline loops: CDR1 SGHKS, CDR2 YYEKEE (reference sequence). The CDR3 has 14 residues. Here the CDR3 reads CASSPDRFIYGYTF. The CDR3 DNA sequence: TGTGCCAGCAGCCCGGACAGATTTATTTATGGCTACACCTTC. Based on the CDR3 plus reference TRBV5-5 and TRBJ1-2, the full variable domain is DAGVTQSPTHLIKTRGQQVTLRCSPISGHKSVSWYQQVLGQGPQFIFQYYEKEERGRGNFPDRFSARQFPNYSSELNVNALLLGDSALYLCASSPDRFIYGYTFGSGTRLTVV.

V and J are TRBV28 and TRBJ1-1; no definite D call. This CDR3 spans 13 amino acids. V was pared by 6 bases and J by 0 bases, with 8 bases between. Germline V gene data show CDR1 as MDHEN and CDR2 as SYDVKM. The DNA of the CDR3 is TGTGCCAGCAGGGGCAATATGAACACTGAAGCTTTCTTT. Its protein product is CASRGNMNTEAFF. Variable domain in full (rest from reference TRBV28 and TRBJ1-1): DVKVTQSSRYLVKRTGEKVFLECVQDMDHENMFWYRQDPGLGLRLIYFSYDVKMKEKGDIPEGYSVSREKKERFSLILESASTNQTSMYLCASRGNMNTEAFFGQGTRLTVV.

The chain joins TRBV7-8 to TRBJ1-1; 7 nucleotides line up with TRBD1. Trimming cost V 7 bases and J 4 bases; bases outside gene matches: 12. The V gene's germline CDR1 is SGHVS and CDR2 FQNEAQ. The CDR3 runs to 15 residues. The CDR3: CASNFDTGAGTEAFF. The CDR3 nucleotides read TGTGCCAGCAATTTCGATACAGGGGCTGGCACTGAAGCTTTCTTT.

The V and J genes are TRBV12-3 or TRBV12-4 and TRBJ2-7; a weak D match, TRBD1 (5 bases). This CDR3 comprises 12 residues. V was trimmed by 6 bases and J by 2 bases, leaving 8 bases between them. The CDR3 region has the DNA TGTGCCAGCAGCCCGGACACCTACGAGCAGTACTTC. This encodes CASSPDTYEQYF.

CDR3 sequence reads: CASSKEGQGRGYTF. The CDR3 DNA is TGTGCCAGCAGCAAAGAAGGGCAGGGCAGGGGCTACACCTTC. V is TRBV21-1 and J is TRBJ1-2; the table gives TRBD1 as D, unverified against the DNA. TRBV21-1 is marked as a pseudogene. CDR3 length: 14 residues.

CDR3 in amino acids: CAWSRAGDYGYTF. The CDR3 nucleotides are TGTGCCTGGAGTCGGGCCGGGGACTATGGCTACACCTTC. V usage is TRBV30 and J usage is TRBJ1-2; D call uncertain. V was cut by 2 bases and J by 3 bases, with 10 bases left in between. CDR3 length equals 13 residues. CDR1 and CDR2 (germline): GTSNPN, SVGIG (reference sequence).

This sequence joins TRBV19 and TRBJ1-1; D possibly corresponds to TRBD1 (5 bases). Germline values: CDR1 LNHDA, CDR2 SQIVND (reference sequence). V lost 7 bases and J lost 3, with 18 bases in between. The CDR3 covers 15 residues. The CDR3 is CASTDAGIGHTEAFF. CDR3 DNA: TGTGCCAGTACGGACGCAGGGATCGGGCACACTGAAGCTTTCTTT.

The CDR3 DNA sequence: TGCAGCGTTTACCAGGGGTCACAAGCCTACGAGCAGTACTTC. Translation: CSVYQGSQAYEQYF. This chain uses TRBV29-1 with TRBJ2-7, with a weak D call TRBD1 (6 bases). Deletions cut 5 bases from V and 2 bases from J, with 16 bases between. CDR3 length: 14 residues. Germline V gene lookup returns CDR1 SQVTM and CDR2 ANQGSEA.

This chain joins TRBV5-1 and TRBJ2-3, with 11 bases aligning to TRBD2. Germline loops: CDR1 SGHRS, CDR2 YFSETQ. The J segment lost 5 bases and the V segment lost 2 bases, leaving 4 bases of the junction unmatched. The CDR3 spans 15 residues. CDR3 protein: CASSLLAGDKDTQYF. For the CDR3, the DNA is TGCGCCAGCAGCTTACTAGCGGGAGACAAAGATACGCAGTATTTT. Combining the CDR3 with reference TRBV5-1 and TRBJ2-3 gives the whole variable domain KAGVTQTPRYLIKTRGQQVTLSCSPISGHRSVSWYQQTPGQGLQFLFEYFSETQRNKGNFPGRFSGRQFSNSRSEMNVSTLELGDSALYLCASSLLAGDKDTQYFGPGTRLTVL.

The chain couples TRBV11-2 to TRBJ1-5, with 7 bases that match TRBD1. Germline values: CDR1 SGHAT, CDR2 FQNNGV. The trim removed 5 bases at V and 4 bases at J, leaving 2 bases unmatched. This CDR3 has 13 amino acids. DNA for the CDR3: TGTGCCAGCAGCCAGGGGGTAAATCAGCCCCAGCATTTT. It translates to CASSQGVNQPQHF.

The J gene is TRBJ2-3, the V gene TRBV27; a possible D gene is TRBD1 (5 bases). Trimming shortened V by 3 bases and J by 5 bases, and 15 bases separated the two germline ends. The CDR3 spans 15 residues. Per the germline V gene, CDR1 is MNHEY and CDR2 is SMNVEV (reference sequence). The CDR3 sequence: CASSFLRGQGDTQYF. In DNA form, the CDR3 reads TGTGCCAGCAGTTTCCTTAGGGGTCAGGGAGATACGCAGTATTTT.

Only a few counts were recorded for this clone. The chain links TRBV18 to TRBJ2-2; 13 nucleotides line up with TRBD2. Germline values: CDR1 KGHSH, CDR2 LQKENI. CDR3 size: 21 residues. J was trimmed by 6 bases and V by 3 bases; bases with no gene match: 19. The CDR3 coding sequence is TGTGCCAGCTCACCGACGGTAGGACTAGCGGGAGATGGCAGGAGGCCCGGGGAGCTGTTTTTT. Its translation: CASSPTVGLAGDGRRPGELFF.

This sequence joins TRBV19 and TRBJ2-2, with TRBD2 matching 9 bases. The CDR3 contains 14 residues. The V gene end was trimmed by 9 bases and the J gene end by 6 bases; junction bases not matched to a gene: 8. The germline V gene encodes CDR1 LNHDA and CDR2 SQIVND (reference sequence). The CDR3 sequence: CASPSGRLAGELFF. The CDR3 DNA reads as TGTGCCAGCCCCAGCGGGAGGCTCGCCGGGGAGCTGTTTTTT.

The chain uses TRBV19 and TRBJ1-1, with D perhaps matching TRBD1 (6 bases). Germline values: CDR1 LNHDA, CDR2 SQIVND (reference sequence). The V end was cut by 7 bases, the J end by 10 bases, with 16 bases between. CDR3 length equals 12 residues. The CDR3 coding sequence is TGTGCCAGTACCAGAGAGGGGGGGGTAGCTTTCTTT. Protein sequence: CASTREGGVAFF.

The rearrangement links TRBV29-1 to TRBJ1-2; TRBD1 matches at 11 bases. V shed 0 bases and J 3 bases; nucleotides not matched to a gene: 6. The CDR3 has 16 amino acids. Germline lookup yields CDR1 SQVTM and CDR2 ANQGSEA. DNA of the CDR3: TGCAGCGTTGAAGATTCCCAGGGACAGGGGGACTATGGCTACACCTTC. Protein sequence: CSVEDSQGQGDYGYTF.

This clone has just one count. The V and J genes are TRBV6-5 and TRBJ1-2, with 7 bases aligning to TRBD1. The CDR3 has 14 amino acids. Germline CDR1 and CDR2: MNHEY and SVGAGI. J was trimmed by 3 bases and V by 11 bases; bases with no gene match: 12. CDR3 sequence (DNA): TGTGCCGCTCGGGCCATCAGGGGGGACTATGGCTACACCTTC. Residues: CAARAIRGDYGYTF.

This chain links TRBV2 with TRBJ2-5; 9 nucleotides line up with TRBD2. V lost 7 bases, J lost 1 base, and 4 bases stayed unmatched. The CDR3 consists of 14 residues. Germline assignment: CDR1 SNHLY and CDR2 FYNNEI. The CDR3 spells CASKQGLAQETQYF. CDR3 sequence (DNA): TGTGCCAGCAAGCAGGGACTAGCCCAAGAGACCCAGTACTTC.

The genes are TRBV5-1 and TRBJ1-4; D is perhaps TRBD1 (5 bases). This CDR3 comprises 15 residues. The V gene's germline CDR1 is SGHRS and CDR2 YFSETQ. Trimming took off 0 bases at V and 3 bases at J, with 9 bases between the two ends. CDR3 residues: CASSLGTYANEKLFF. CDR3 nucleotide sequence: TGCGCCAGCAGCTTGGGGACATATGCTAATGAAAAACTGTTTTTT.

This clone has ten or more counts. CDR3 sequence reads: CASSLPGAREQYF. CDR3 bases: TGTGCCAGCAGCCTACCTGGGGCGCGAGAGCAGTACTTC. The chain recombines TRBV7-9 with TRBJ2-7, with TRBD1 as a possible D gene (5 bases). This CDR3 has 13 amino acids. From germline, CDR1 is SEHNR and CDR2 FQNEAQ (reference sequence). Trimming cost V 5 bases and J 7 bases, with 15 bases left between them.

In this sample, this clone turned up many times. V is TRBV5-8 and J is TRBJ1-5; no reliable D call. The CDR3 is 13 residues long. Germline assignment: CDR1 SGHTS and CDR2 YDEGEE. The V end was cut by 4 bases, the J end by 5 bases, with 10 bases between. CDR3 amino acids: CASSALGDQPQHF. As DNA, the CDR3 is TGTGCCAGCAGCGCATTGGGCGATCAGCCCCAGCATTTT.

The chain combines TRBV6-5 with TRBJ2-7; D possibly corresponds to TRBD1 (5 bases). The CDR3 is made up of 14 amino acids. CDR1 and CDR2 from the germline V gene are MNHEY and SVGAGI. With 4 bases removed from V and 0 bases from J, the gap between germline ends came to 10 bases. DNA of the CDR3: TGTGCCAGCAGTTCGCGCCAGGGCTCCTACGAGCAGTACTTC. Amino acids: CASSSRQGSYEQYF.

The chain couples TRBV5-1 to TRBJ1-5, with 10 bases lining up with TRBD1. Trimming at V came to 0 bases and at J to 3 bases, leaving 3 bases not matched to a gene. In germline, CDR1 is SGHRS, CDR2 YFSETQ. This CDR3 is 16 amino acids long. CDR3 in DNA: TGCGCCAGCAGCTTGGATGGGACAGGGGTCAATCAGCCCCAGCATTTT. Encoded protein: CASSLDGTGVNQPQHF.

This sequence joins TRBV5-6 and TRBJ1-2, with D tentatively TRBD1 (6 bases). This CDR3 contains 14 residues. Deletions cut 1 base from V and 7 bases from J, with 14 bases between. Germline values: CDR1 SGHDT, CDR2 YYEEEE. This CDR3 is CASSLNRLRGGYTF. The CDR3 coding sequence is TGTGCCAGCAGCTTGAACAGGCTCAGGGGTGGCTACACCTTC.